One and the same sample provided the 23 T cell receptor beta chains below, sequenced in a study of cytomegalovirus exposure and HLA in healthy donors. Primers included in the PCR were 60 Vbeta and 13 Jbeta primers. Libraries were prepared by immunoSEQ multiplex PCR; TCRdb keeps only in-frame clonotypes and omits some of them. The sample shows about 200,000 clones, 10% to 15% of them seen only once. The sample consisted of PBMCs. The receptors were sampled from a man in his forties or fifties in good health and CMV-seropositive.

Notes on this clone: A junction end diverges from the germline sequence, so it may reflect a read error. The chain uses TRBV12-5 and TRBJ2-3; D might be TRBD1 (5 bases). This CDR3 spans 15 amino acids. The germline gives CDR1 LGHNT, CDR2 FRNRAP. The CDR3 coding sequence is TGTGCTAGTGGCCAAGACAGTGGCCGCACAGATACGCCGTATTTT. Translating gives CASGQDSGRTDTPYF.

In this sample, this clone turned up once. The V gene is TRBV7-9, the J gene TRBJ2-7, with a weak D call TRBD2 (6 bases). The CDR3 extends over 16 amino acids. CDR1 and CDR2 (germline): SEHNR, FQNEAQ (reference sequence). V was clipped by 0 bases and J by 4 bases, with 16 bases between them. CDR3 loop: CASSLAGGGSVYEQYF. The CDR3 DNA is TGTGCCAGCAGCTTAGCGGGTGGGGGGTCCGTTTACGAGCAGTACTTC. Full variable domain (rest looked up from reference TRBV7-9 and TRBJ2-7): DTGVSQNPRHKITKRGQNVTFRCDPISEHNRLYWYRQTLGQGPEFLTYFQNEAQLEKSRLLSDRFSAERPKGSFSTLEIQRTEQGDSAMYLCASSLAGGGSVYEQYFGPGTRLTVT.

CDR3 sequence: CASTLPVAAGDFYEQYV. The CDR3 DNA follows: TGTGCCAGCACCCTTCCAGTGGCAGCGGGGGACTTCTACGAGCAGTACGTC. The V call is TRBV27, the J call TRBJ2-7; 8 nucleotides agree with TRBD2. The CDR3 totals 17 residues. The V and J ends lost 7 bases and 3 bases, in that order; junction bases with no gene match: 17. CDR1 is MNHEY, CDR2 SMNVEV, per germline (reference sequence).

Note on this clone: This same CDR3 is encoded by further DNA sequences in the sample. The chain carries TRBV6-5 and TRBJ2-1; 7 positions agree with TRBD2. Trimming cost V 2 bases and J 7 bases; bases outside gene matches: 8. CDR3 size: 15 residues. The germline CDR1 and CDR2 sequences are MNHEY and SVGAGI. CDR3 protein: CASSYGRGGSNEQFF. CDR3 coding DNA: TGTGCCAGCAGTTACGGGAGGGGAGGGTCGAATGAGCAGTTCTTC.

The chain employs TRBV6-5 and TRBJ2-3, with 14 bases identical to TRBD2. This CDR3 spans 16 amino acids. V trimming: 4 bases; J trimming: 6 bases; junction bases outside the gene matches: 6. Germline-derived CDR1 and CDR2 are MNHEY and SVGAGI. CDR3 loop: CASSSWTSGGLDTQYF. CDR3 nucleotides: TGTGCCAGCAGTTCCTGGACTAGCGGGGGGCTGGATACGCAGTATTTT.

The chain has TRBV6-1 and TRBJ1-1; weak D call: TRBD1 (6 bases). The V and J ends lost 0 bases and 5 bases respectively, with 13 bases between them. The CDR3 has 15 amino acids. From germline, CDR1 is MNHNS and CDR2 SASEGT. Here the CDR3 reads CASSEAGKGGTEAFF. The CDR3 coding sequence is TGTGCCAGCAGTGAAGCGGGGAAAGGGGGAACTGAAGCTTTCTTT.

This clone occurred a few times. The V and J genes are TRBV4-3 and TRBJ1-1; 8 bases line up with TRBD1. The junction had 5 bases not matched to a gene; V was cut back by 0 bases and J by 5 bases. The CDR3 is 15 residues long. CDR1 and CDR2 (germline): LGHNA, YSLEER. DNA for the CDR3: TGCGCCAGCAGCCAAGACAGGGGGCTTGGGACTGAAGCTTTCTTT. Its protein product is CASSQDRGLGTEAFF.

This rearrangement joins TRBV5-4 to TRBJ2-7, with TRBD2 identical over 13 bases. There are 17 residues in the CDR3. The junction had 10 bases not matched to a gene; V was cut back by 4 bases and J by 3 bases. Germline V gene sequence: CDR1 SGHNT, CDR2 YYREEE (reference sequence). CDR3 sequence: CASSPRLAGGVNYEQYF. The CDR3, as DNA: TGTGCCAGCAGCCCTCGACTAGCGGGGGGCGTAAACTACGAGCAGTACTTC.

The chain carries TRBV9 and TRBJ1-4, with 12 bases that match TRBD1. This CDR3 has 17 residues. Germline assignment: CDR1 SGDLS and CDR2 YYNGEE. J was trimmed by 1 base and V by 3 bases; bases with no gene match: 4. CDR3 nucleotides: TGTGCCAGCAGCGGGGACAGGGGGCGCAGAACTAATGAAAAACTGTTTTTT. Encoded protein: CASSGDRGRRTNEKLFF.

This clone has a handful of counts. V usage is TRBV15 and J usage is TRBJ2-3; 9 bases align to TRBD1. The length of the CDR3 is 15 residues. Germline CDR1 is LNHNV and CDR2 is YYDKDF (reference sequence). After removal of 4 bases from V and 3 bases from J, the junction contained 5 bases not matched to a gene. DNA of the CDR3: TGTGCCACCAGCAACGACAGGGGGGTGACAGATACGCAGTATTTT. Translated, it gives CATSNDRGVTDTQYF.

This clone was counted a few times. The CDR3 DNA reads as TGTGCCAGTAGTAGAGCAGGGAACAATGAAAAACTGTTTTTT. Protein: CASSRAGNNEKLFF. V and J are TRBV19 and TRBJ1-4; maybe TRBD1 (5 bases). The CDR3 consists of 14 residues. Germline assignment: CDR1 LNHDA and CDR2 SQIVND (reference sequence). Trimming pared 4 bases from V and 5 bases from J, leaving 11 bases between.

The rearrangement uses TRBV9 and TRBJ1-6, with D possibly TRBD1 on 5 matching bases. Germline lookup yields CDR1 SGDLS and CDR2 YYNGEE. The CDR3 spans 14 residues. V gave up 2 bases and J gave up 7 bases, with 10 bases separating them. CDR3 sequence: CASSVGLLNSPLHF. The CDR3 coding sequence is TGTGCCAGCAGCGTGGGACTGTTGAATTCACCCCTCCACTTT.

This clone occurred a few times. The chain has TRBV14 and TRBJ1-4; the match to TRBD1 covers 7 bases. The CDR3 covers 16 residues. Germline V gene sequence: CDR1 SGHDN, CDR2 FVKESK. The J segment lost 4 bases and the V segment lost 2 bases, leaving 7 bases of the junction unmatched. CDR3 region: CASSQIGGRSNEKLFF. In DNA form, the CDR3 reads TGTGCCAGCAGCCAAATAGGGGGCCGGAGTAATGAAAAACTGTTTTTT.

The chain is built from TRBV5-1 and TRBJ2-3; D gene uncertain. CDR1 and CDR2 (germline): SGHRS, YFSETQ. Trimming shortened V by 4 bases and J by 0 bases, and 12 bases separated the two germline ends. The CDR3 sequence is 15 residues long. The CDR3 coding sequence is TGCGCCAGCAGCCGCGAATGGGCTAGCACAGATACGCAGTATTTT. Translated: CASSREWASTDTQYF.

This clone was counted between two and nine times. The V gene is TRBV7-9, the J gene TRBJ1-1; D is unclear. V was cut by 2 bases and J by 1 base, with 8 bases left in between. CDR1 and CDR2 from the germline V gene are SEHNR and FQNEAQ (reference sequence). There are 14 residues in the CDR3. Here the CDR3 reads CASSLILSNTEAFF. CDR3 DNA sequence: TGTGCCAGCAGCTTAATTCTTTCGAACACTGAAGCTTTCTTT.

The CDR3 loop reads CASSVDGLAAYNEQFF. In nucleotides, the CDR3 is TGTGCCAGCAGCGTGGATGGACTAGCGGCCTACAATGAGCAGTTCTTC. This rearrangement joins TRBV9 to TRBJ2-1, with 10 bases matching TRBD2. Germline assignment: CDR1 SGDLS and CDR2 YYNGEE. The CDR3 spans 16 residues. The J segment lost 2 bases and the V segment lost 2 bases, leaving 4 bases of the junction unmatched.

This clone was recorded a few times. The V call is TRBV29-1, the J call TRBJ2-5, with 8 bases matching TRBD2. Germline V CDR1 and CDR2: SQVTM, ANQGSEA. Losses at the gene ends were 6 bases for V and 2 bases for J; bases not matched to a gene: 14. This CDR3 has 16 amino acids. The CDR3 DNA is TGCAGCGTCGATGGACTAGCTGTACGGAAACAAGAGACCCAGTACTTC. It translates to CSVDGLAVRKQETQYF.

The CDR3 is CASSPTLAGAVLSYEQYF. The CDR3 region has the DNA TGTGCCAGCAGCCCTACTTTAGCGGGGGCCGTACTCTCCTACGAGCAGTACTTC. The chain recombines TRBV11-3 with TRBJ2-7; 9 nucleotides align to TRBD2. This CDR3 is built from 18 residues. The junction had 14 bases not matched to a gene; V was cut back by 5 bases and J by 0 bases. Germline V gives CDR1 SGHNT, CDR2 YENEEA. Full variable domain (remainder filled in from reference TRBV11-3 and TRBJ2-7): EAGVVQSPRYKIIEKKQPVAFWCNPISGHNTLYWYLQNLGQGPELLIRYENEEAVDDSQLPKDRFSAERLKGVDSTLKIQPAELGDSAVYLCASSPTLAGAVLSYEQYFGPGTRLTVT.

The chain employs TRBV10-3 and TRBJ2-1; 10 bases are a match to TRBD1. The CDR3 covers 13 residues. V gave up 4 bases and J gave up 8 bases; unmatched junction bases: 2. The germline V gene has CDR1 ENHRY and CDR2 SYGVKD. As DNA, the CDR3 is TGTGCCATCAGTGGACAGGGGGCATATGAGCAGTTCTTC. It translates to CAISGQGAYEQFF.

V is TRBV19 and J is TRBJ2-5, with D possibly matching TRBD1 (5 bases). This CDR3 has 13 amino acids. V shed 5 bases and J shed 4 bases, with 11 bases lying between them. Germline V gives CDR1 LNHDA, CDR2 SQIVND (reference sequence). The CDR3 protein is CASSPQGLETQYF. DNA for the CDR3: TGTGCCAGTAGTCCCCAGGGTCTAGAGACCCAGTACTTC.

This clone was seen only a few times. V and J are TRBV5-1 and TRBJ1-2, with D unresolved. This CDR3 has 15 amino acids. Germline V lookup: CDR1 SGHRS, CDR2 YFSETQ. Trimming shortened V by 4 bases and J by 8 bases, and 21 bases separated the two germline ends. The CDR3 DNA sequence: TGCGCCAGCAGCCCGCAGGCATGGGAACTAGGGGGCTACACCTTC. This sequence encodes CASSPQAWELGGYTF.

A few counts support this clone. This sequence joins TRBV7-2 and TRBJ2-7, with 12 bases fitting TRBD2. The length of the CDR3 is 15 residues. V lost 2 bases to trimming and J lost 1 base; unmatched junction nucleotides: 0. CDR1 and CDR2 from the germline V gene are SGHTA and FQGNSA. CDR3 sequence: CASSLLAGGSYEQYV. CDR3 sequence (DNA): TGTGCCAGCAGCTTACTAGCGGGGGGGTCCTACGAGCAGTACGTC.

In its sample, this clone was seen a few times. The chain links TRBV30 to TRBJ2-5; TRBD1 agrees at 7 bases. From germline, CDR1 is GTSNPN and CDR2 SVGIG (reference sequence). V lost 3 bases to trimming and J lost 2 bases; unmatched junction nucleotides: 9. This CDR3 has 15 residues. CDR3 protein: CAWSPDRALQETQYF. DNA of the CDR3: TGTGCCTGGAGCCCCGACAGGGCCTTACAAGAGACCCAGTACTTC. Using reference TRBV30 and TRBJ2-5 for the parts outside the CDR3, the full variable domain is SQTIHQWPATLVQPVGSPLSLECTVEGTSNPNLYWYRQAAGRGLQLLFYSVGIGQISSEVPQNLSASRPQDRQFILSSKKLLLSDSGFYLCAWSPDRALQETQYFGPGTRLLVL.